What follows is one TCR beta chain and its context. The antigen is undetermined. The table came from immunoSEQ multiplex PCR; TCRdb's copy has only in-frame clones and leaves some out. This sample carries under 40,000 clones, roughly 87% of them seen once, and the ten largest clones take less than 3.5%. V dropped 5 bases and J dropped 5; count of bases not matched to a gene: 11. The CDR3 is 15 residues long. CDR1 and CDR2 (germline): WNHNN, SYGVQD (reference sequence). The sample comes from a study of vaccination effects on CD4 cells after COVID-19. Study overall: Participants each got two BNT162b2 or mRNA-1273 vaccine doses.

Having been cultured for about ten days, the cells underwent CD4+ T cell isolation. The sample consisted of CD4+ T cells from PBMCs cultured without peptide, taken before COVID-19 vaccination. The V call is TRBV10-1, the J call TRBJ2-5; 7 bases match TRBD1. The sequence derives from a human donor who received a COVID-19 vaccine. The CDR3: CASSRGPGFGETQYF. The CDR3 DNA follows: TGCGCCAGCAGTAGGGGGCCAGGATTCGGCGAGACCCAGTACTTC.